This TCR beta chain is drawn from a study of regulatory T cells in long-lasting Graves disease. The time point: newly diagnosed GD, antithyroid drugs for less than 3 months. Construction of the TCR library relied on RNA isolated from PBMCs. The germline V gene has CDR1 KGHSH and CDR2 LQKENI. CDR3 length equals 13 residues. The ends were cut back, 4 bases at V and 9 bases at J, with 13 bases in the middle. According to the study, TCR beta libraries were built with iRepertoire HTBI primers and CDR3-region Arm-PCR. TCRdb re-called the multiplex PCR reads through MiXCR, storing one row per CDR3 protein. The sample lists 550,000 to 600,000 distinct CDR3 sequences; about 15% were seen once. At least ten counts were recorded for this clonotype. This sample was also put to use in a study of T cells in Graves' hyperthyroidism and ophthalmopathy. From that study: The model anticipated ophthalmopathy a median about six months pre-onset.

The starting material was peripheral blood mononuclear cells (PBMCs), obtained at new diagnosis, from a patient treated with antithyroid drugs. This chain connects TRBV18 to TRBJ2-1, with D possibly being TRBD2 (6 bases). This clonotype was sampled from a man between 18 and 35 years old with Graves disease. The CDR3 reads CASSLGSGAEQFF. In DNA, the CDR3 is TGTGCCAGCTCACTCGGGTCGGGAGCTGAGCAGTTCTTC.